Listed below are T cell receptor beta chains from one sample, sequenced in a study of shared clonotypes between healthy human individuals. Produced via immunoSEQ multiplex PCR; TCRdb's table is partial and in-frame only. The sample includes about half a million clones, over 70% of them seen just once. What was sequenced was PBMCs. The source of these receptors is a woman in her forties in good health. Some clones in this sample may be carry-over from other donors' samples. The CDR3 runs from the conserved cysteine through the conserved F or W. D genes are given only for firm matches. Some rows have no size entry. The others give once, few or many, or a class for an expanded clone.

d_call	v_call	clone_size	j_call	cdr3_aa	cdr3_nt
.	TRBV6-5	.	TRBJ1-2	CASSYSQGTRGYTF	TGTGCCAGCAGTTACTCGCAGGGGACAAGGGGCTACACCTTC
.	TRBV5-1	.	TRBJ2-7	CASSLVFSRGDEQYF	TGCGCCAGCAGCTTGGTTTTCAGCCGTGGCGACGAGCAGTACTTC
.	TRBV6-4	.	TRBJ2-1	CASSEDGLYNEQFF	TGTGCCAGCAGTGAAGACGGGCTATACAATGAGCAGTTCTTC
TRBD2	TRBV5-5	.	TRBJ2-3	CASSSGLAGGRDTQYF	TGTGCCAGCAGCTCGGGACTAGCGGGAGGGAGGGATACGCAGTATTTT
.	TRBV2	.	TRBJ2-3	CASSEVGGTDTQYF	TGTGCCAGCAGTGAAGTCGGGGGCACAGATACGCAGTATTTT
.	TRBV29-1	.	TRBJ2-7	CHRPDEQYF	TGCCACAGGCCCGACGAGCAGTACTTC
TRBD1	TRBV6-1	.	TRBJ1-5	CASRETGDNQPQHF	TGTGCCAGCAGGGAAACAGGGGACAATCAGCCCCAGCATTTT
TRBD2	TRBV7-9	.	TRBJ2-1	CASSSTSGSFYNEQFF	TGTGCCAGCAGCAGCACTAGCGGGAGTTTCTACAATGAGCAGTTCTTC
.	TRBV21-1	.	TRBJ2-3	CASSRGGLHADTQYF	TGTGCCAGCAGCAGGGGGGGGCTTCACGCAGATACGCAGTATTTT
.	TRBV10-3	.	TRBJ2-7	CAISAGQSYEQYF	TGTGCCATCAGCGCGGGACAGTCCTACGAGCAGTACTTC
TRBD1	TRBV27	.	TRBJ2-7	CASSFSQGVGEQYF	TGTGCCAGCAGTTTTTCACAGGGGGTTGGCGAGCAGTACTTC
TRBD2	TRBV7-9	.	TRBJ2-7	CASSHSGVAYEQYF	TGTGCCAGCAGCCATAGCGGGGTTGCCTACGAGCAGTACTTC
TRBD2	TRBV5-1	few	TRBJ2-3	CASSSVTSGHTDTQYF	TGCGCCAGCAGCTCTGTTACTAGCGGTCACACAGATACGCAGTATTTT
.	TRBV7-9	once	TRBJ2-5	CASSFTGLETQYF	TGTGCCAGCAGCTTCACGGGGTTAGAGACCCAGTACTTC
TRBD2	TRBV5-6	.	TRBJ2-2	CASSLVLLAGGHGELFF	TGTGCCAGCAGCTTGGTTTTGCTAGCGGGAGGTCACGGGGAGCTGTTTTTT
.	TRBV30	.	TRBJ2-1	CAWSGGGSRYNEQFF	TGTGCCTGGAGTGGTGGGGGGAGTAGGTACAATGAGCAGTTCTTC
.	TRBV19	.	TRBJ1-5	CASSYVYQPQHF	TGTGCCAGTAGTTATGTTTATCAGCCCCAGCATTTT
.	TRBV6-6	.	TRBJ2-2	CVSSHDPPSTGELFF	TGTGTCAGCAGCCATGACCCCCCGTCCACCGGGGAGCTGTTTTTT
TRBD2	TRBV11-3	once	TRBJ2-2	CASSHESGRASGELFF	TGTGCCAGCAGCCACGAAAGCGGGAGGGCATCCGGGGAGCTGTTTTTT
.	TRBV28	once	TRBJ2-6	CASSTHSGRYSGANVLTF	TGTGCCAGCAGCACCCACTCTGGTCGGTACTCTGGGGCCAACGTCCTGACTTTC
.	TRBV7-9	once	TRBJ2-1	CASSLTGSSGNEQFF	TGTGCCAGCAGCTTAACGGGGTCTAGTGGCAATGAGCAGTTCTTC
.	TRBV6-1	.	TRBJ1-1	CASSEERGGYTEAFF	TGTGCCAGCAGTGAAGAGCGGGGGGGATACACTGAAGCTTTCTTT
.	TRBV10-3	few	TRBJ1-1	CAISESWGLQGERTEAFF	TGTGCCATCAGTGAGTCATGGGGATTACAGGGAGAGAGGACTGAAGCTTTCTTT
TRBD1	TRBV4-2	.	TRBJ2-7	CASSQAGTGLYEQYF	TGTGCCAGCAGCCAAGCCGGGACAGGGTTATACGAGCAGTACTTC
.	TRBV4-2	many	TRBJ2-2	CASSLSPGERVGELFF	TGTGCCAGCAGCCTGTCACCGGGAGAGCGGGTCGGGGAGCTGTTTTTT
.	TRBV29-1	.	TRBJ2-7	CSVHTYYEQYF	TGCAGCGTCCACACCTACTACGAGCAGTACTTC
.	TRBV6-4	.	TRBJ2-2	CASSERESGELFF	TGTGCCAGCAGTGAACGGGAGAGCGGGGAGCTGTTTTTT